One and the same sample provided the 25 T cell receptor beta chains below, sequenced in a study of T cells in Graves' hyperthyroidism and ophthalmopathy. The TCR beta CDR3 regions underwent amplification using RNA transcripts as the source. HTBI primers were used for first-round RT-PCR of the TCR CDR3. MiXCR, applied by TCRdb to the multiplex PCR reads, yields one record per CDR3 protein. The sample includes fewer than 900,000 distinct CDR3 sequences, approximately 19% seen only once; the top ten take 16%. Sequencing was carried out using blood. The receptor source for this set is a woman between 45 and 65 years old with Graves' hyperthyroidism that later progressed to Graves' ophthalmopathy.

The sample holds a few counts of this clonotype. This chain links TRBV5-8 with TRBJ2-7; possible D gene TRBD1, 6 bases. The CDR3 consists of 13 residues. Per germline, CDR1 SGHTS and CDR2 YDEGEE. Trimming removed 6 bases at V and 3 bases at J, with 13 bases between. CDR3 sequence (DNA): TGTGCCAGCACCACGGGACACCTCTACGAGCAGTACTTC. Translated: CASTTGHLYEQYF.

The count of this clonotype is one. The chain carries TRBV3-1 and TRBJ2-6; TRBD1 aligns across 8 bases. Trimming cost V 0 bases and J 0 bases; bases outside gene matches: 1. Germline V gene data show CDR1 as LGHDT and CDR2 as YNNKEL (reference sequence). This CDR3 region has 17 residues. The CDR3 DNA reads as TGTGCCAGCAGCCAAGAGGGACAGGCCTCTGGGGCCAACGTCCTGACTTTC. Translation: CASSQEGQASGANVLTF.

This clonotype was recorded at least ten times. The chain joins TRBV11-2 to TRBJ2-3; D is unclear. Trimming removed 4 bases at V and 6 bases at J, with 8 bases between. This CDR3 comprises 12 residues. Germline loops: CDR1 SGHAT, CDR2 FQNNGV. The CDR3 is CASSYVGDTQYF. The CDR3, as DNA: TGTGCCAGCAGCTACGTTGGTGATACGCAGTATTTT.

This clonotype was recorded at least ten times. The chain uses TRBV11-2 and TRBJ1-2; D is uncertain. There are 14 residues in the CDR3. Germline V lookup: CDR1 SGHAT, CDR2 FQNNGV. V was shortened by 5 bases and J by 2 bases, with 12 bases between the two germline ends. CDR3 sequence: CASSDSNENYGYTF. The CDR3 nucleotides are TGTGCCAGCAGCGATTCAAATGAAAACTATGGCTACACCTTC.

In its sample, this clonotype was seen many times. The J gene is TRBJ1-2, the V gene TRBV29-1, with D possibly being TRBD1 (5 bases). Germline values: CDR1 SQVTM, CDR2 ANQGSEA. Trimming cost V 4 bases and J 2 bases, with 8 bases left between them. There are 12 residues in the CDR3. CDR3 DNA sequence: TGCAGCGTTGGGGACGCCAACTATGGCTACACCTTC. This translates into CSVGDANYGYTF.

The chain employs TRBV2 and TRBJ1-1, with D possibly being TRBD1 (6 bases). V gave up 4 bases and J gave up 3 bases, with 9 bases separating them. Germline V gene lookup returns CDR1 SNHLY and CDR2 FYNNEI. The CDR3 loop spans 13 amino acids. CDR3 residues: CASSAGEDTEAFF. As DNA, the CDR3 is TGTGCCAGCAGTGCAGGGGAAGACACTGAAGCTTTCTTT.

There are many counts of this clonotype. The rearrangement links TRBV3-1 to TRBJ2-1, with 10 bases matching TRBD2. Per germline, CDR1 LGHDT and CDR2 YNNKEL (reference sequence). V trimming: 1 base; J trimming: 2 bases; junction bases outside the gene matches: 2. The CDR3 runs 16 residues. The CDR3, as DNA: TGTGCCAGCAGCCAAGTTAGCGGGGGGCCCTACAATGAGCAGTTCTTC. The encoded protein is CASSQVSGGPYNEQFF.

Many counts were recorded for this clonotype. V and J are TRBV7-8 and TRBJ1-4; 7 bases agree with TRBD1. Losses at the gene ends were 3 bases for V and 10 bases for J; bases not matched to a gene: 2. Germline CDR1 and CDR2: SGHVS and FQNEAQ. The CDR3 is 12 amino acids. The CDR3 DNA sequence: TGTGCCAGCAGCTTGGGACAGACAAAACTGTTTTTT. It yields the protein CASSLGQTKLFF.

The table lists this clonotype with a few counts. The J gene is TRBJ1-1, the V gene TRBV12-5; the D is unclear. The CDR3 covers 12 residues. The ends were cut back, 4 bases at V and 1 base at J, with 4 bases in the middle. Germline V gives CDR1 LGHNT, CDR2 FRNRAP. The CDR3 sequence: CASGSPNTEAFF. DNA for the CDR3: TGTGCTAGTGGTTCCCCGAACACTGAAGCTTTCTTT.

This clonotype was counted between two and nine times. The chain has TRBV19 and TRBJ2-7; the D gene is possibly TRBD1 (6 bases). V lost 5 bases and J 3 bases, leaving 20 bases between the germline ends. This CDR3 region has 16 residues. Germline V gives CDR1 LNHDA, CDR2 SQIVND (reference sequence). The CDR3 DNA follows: TGTGCCAGTAGTGCTGGAACCCGGACAGTGGACTACGAGCAGTACTTC. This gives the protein CASSAGTRTVDYEQYF.

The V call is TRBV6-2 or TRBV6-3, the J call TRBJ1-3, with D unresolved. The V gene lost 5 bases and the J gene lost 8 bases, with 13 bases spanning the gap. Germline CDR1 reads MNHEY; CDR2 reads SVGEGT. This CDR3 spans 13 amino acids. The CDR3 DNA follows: TGTGCCAGCAGTCCGACTCAGAGCCACACCATATATTTT. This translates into CASSPTQSHTIYF.

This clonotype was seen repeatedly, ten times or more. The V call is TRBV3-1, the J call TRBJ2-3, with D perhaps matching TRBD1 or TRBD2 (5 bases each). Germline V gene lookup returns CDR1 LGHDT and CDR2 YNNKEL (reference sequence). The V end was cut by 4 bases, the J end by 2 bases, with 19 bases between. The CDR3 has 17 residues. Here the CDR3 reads CASSPRPFGGNTDTQYF. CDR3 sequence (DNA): TGTGCCAGCAGCCCTCGACCTTTTGGGGGAAACACAGATACGCAGTATTTT.

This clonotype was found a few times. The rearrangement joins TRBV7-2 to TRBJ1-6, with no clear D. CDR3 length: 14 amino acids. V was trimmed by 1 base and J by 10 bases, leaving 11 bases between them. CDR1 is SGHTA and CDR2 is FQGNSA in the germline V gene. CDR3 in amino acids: CASSLGELGSPLHF. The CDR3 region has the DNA TGTGCCAGCAGCTTAGGAGAACTGGGGTCACCCCTCCACTTT.

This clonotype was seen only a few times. The CDR3 sequence: CASSPPAGALNLNTGELFF. In DNA, the CDR3 is TGTGCCAGCAGCCCCCCAGCGGGGGCCCTAAACCTGAACACCGGGGAGCTGTTTTTT. The chain combines TRBV14 with TRBJ2-2, with 8 bases that match TRBD2. Germline CDR1 reads SGHDN; CDR2 reads FVKESK. V shed 4 bases and J 1 base; nucleotides not matched to a gene: 14. CDR3 length equals 19 residues.

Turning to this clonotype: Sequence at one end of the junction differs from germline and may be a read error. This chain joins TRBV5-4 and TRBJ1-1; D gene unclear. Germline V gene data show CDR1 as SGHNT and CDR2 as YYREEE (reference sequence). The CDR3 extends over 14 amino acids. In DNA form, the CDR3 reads TGTGCCAGCAGCTTGTACGTCGCGAACACTGAAACTTTCTTT. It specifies CASSLYVANTETFF.

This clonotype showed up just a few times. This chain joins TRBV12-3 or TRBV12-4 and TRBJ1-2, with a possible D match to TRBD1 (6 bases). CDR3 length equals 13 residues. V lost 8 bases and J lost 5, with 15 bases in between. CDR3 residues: CASAEGGVYGYTF. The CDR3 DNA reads TGTGCCAGCGCTGAAGGGGGAGTGTATGGCTACACCTTC.

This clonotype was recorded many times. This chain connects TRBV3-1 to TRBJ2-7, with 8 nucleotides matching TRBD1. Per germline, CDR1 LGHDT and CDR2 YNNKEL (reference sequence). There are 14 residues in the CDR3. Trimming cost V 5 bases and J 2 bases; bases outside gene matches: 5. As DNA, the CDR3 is TGTGCCAGCAGCGGGACAGGCCTCCCCTACGAGCAGTACTTC. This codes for CASSGTGLPYEQYF.

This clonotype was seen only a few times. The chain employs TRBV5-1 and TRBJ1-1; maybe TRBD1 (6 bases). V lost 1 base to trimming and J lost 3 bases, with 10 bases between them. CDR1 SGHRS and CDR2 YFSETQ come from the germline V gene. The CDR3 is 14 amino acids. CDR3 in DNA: TGCGCCAGCAGCTTGTTTGCAGGGGACACTGAAGCTTTCTTT. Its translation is CASSLFAGDTEAFF.

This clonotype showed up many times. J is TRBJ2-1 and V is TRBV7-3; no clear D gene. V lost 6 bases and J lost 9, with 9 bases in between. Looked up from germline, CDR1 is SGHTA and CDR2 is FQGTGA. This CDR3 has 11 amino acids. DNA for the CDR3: TGTGCCAGCAGTTACGAACGTGAGCAGTTCTTC. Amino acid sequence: CASSYEREQFF.

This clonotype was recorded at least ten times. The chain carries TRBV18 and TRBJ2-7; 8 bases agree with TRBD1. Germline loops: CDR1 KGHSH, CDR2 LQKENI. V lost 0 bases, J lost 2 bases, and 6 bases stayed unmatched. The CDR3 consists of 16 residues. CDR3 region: CASSPPGQGSPYEQYF. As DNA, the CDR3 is TGTGCCAGCTCACCACCCGGACAGGGCTCGCCCTACGAGCAGTACTTC.

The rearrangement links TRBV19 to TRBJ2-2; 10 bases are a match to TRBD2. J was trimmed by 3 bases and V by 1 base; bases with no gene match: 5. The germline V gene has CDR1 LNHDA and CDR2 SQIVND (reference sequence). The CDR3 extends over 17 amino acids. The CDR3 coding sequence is TGTGCCAGTAGTATAGTAGCGGGGGGACCTCACACCGGGGAGCTGTTTTTT. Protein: CASSIVAGGPHTGELFF.

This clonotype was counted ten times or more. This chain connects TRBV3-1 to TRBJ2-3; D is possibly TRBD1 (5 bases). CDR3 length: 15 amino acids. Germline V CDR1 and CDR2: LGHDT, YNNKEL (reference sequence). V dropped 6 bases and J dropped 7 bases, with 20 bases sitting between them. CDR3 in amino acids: CASSGRAGSSNTQYF. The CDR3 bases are TGTGCCAGCAGTGGCCGGGCAGGGTCCTCGAATACGCAGTATTTT.

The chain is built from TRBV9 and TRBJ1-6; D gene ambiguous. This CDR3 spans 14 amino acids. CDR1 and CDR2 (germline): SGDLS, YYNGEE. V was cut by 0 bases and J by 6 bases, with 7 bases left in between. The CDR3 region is CASSVVEANSPLHF. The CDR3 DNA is TGTGCCAGCAGCGTAGTGGAAGCTAATTCACCCCTCCACTTT.

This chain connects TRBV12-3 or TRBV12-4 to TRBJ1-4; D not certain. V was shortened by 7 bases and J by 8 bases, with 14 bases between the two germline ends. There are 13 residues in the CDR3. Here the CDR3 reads CASKDLNGEKLFF. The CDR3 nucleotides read TGTGCCAGCAAAGATCTCAACGGAGAAAAACTGTTTTTT.

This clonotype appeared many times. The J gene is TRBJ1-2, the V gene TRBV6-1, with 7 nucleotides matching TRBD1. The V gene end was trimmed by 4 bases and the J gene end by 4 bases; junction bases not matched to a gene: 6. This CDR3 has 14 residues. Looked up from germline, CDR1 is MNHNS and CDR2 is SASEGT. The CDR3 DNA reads TGTGCCAGCAGTGTGGGACAGACAGGCTATGGCTACACCTTC. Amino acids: CASSVGQTGYGYTF.